Below, one T cell receptor (beta chain) is given with its context. The data belong to a study of blood T cell repertoires in COVID-19. With V trimmed by 0 bases and J by 10 bases, 8 bases remained unmatched. The CDR3 covers 15 residues. Germline V CDR1 and CDR2: WNHNN, SYGVQD (reference sequence). Assay used: immunoSEQ multiplex PCR; TCRdb lists only in-frame clones, some missing. Of roughly 160,000 clones in the sample, roughly 80% were seen once. The sequence came from a woman aged 55 to 70 who had recovered from COVID-19. Sequenced input: PBMCs or T cells enriched from blood (not recorded which). J is TRBJ2-1 and V is TRBV10-1; the match to TRBD1 covers 8 bases. CDR3 protein: CASSESSGGLQEQFF. In DNA form, the CDR3 reads TGCGCCAGCAGTGAGTCGTCAGGGGGCTTACAAGAGCAGTTCTTC.